The sequence of this TCR beta chain was determined in a study of cytomegalovirus exposure and HLA in healthy donors. Study-wide points: First-cohort TCR clusters were later found to tend to co-occur in the roughly 130 validation repertoires. It was reportedly the case that the classifier diagnosed cytomegalovirus status with high specificity and sensitivity. Cytomegalovirus-associated TCR beta chains were listed, numbering approximately 150.

On this clone: Its cognate antigen is unknown.

Measured with immunoSEQ multiplex PCR; TCRdb has only the in-frame clones, and not every one. The sample records 110,000 to 150,000 clones, 94% being singletons. The CDR3 length is 16 residues. The ends were cut back, 1 base at V and 3 bases at J, with 13 bases in the middle. CDR1 LNHNV and CDR2 YYDKDF come from the germline V gene (reference sequence). Sequencing input: PBMCs. The receptor's source is a young man in good health and CMV-seropositive. The rearrangement joins TRBV15 to TRBJ2-1, with D perhaps TRBD2 (6 bases). DNA for the CDR3: TGTGCCACCAGCAGAGCCGGAGGGAAATACTACAATGAGCAGTTCTTC. Amino acids: CATSRAGGKYYNEQFF.